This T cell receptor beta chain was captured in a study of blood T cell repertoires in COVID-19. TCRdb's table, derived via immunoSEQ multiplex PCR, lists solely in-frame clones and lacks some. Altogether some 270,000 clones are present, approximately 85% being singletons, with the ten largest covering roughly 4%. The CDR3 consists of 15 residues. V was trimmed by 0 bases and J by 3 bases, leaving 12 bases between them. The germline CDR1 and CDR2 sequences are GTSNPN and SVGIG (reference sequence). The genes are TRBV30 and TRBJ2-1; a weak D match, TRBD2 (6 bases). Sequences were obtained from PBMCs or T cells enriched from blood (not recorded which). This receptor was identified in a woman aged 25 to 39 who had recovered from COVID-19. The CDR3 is CAWSVTSKRYNEQFF. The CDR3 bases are TGTGCCTGGAGTGTGACTAGTAAGCGCTACAATGAGCAGTTCTTC.